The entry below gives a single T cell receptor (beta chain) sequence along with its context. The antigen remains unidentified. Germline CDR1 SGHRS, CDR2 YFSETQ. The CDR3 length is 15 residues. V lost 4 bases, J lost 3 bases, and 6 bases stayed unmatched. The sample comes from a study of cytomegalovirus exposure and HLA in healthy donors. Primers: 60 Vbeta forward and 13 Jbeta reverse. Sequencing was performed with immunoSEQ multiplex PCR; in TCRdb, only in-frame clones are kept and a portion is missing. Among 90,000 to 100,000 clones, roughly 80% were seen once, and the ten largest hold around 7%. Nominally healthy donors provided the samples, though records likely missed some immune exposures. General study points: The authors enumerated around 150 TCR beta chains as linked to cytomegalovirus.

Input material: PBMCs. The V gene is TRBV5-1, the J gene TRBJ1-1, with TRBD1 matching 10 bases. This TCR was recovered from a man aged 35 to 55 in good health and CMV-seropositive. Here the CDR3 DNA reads TGCGCCAGCAGCCCAAGGACAGGGGGGGACACTGAAGCTTTCTTT. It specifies CASSPRTGGDTEAFF.